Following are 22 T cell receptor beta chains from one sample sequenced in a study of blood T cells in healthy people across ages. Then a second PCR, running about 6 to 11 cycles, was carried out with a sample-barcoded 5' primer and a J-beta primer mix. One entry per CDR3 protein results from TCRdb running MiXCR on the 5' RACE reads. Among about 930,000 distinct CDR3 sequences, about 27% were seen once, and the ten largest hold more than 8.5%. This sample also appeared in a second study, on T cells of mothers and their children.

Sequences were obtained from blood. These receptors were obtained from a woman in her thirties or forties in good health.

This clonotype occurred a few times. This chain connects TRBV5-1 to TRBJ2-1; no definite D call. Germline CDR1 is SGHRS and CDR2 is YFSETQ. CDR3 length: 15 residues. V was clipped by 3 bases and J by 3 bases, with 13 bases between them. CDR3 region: CASSSPTWGYNEQFF. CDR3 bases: TGCGCCAGCAGCTCCCCGACGTGGGGCTACAATGAGCAGTTCTTC.

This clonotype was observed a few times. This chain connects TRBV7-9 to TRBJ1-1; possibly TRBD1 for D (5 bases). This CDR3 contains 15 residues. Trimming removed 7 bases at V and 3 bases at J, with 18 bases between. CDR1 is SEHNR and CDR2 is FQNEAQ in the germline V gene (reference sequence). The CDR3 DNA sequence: TGTGCCAGCACCAAACCGGGGGTCCGCGACACTGAAGCTTTCTTT. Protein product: CASTKPGVRDTEAFF.

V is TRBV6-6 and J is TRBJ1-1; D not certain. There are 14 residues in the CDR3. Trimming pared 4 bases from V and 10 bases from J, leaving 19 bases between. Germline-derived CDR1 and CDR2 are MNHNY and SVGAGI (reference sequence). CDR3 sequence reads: CASSSDNRAPPAFF. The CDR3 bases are TGTGCCAGCAGTTCCGACAACCGGGCTCCGCCAGCTTTCTTT.

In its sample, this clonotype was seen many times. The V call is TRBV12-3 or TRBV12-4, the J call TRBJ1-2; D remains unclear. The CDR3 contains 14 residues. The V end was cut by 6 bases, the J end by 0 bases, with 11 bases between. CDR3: CASSRTDTNYGYTF. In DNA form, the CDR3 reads TGTGCCAGCAGCCGGACTGACACTAACTATGGCTACACCTTC.

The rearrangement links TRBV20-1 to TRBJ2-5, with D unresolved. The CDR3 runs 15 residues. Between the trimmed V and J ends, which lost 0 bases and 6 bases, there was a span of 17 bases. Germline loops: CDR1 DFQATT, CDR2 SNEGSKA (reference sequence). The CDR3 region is CSARDRLVPFQTQYF. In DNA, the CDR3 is TGCAGTGCTAGAGATCGCCTAGTCCCTTTTCAGACCCAGTACTTC.

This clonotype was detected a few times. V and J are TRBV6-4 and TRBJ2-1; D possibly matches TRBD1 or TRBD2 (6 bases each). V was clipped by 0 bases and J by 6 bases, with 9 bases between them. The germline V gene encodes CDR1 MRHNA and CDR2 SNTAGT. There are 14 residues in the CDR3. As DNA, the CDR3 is TGTGCCAGCAGTGACTCTTGGGGGGCCAATGAGCAGTTCTTC. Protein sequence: CASSDSWGANEQFF.

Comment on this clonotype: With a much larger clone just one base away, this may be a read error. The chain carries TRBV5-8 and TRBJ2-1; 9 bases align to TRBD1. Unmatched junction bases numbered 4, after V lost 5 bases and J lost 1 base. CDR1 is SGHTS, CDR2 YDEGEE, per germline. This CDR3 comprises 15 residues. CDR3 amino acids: CASRLTGGSYNEQFF. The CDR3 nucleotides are TGTGCCAGCAGACTGACAGGGGGGTCCTACAATGAGCAGTTCTTC.

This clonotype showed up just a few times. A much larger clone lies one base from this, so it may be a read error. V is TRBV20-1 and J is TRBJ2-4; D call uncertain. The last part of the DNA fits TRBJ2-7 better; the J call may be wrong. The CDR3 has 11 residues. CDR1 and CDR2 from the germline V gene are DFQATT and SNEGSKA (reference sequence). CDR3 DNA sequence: TGCAGTGCTGGAAAGCCGGACGAGCAGTACTTC. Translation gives CSAGKPDEQYF.

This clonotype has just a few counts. CDR3: CASSPEGTQRQPQHF. The CDR3 DNA reads as TGTGCCAGCAGCCCTGAGGGGACTCAGAGGCAGCCCCAGCATTTT. J is TRBJ1-5 and V is TRBV6-5, with D maybe TRBD1 (5 bases). Germline V gene sequence: CDR1 MNHEY, CDR2 SVGAGI. V lost 6 bases and J lost 7, with 19 bases in between. The length of the CDR3 is 15 residues.

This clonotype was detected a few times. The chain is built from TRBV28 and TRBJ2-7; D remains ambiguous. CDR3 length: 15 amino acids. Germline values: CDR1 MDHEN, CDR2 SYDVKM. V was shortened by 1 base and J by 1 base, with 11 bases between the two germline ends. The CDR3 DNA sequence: TGTGCCAGCAGTTTATATGGCAGTTTATCCTACGAGCAGTACTTC. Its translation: CASSLYGSLSYEQYF.

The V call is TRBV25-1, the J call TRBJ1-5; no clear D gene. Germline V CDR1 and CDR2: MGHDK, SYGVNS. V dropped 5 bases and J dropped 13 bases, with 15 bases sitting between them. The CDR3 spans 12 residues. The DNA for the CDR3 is TGTGCCAGCAGTTCTCCCGACCAAGGACAGCATTTT. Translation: CASSSPDQGQHF.

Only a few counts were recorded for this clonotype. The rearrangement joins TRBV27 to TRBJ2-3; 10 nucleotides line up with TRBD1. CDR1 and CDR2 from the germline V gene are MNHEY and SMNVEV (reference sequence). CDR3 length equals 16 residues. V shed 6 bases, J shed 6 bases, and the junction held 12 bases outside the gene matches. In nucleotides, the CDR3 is TGTGCCAGCAGACCCCTACAGGGACAGGGGAGGGATACGCAGTATTTT. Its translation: CASRPLQGQGRDTQYF.

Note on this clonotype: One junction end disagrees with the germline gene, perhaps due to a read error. This CDR3 reads CASSGVAGSSYNERFF. The CDR3 DNA reads as TGTGCCAGCAGCGGCGTAGCGGGGAGTTCCTACAATGAGCGGTTCTTC. The gene calls are TRBV9 and TRBJ2-1, with 8 nucleotides matching TRBD2. From germline, CDR1 is SGDLS and CDR2 YYNGEE. The CDR3 has 16 residues. The full variable domain, rest sourced from reference TRBV9 and TRBJ2-1, is DSGVTQTPKHLITATGQRVTLRCSPRSGDLSVYWYQQSLDQGLQFLIQYYNGEERAKGNILERFSAQQFPDLHSELNLSSLELGDSALYFCASSGVAGSSYNERFFGPGTRLTVL.

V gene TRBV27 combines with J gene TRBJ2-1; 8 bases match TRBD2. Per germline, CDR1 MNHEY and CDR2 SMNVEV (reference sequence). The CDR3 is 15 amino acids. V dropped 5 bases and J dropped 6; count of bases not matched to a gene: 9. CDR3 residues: CASSVNGGEFNEQFF. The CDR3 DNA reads TGTGCCAGCAGTGTTAACGGGGGGGAATTCAATGAGCAGTTCTTC.

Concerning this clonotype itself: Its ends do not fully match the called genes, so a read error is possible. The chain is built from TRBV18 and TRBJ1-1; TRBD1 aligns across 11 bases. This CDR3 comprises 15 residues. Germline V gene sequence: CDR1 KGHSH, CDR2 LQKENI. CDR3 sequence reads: CTSFNYGTGGTEAFF. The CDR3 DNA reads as TGTACCAGCTTCAACTACGGGACAGGGGGAACTGAAGCTTTCTTT.

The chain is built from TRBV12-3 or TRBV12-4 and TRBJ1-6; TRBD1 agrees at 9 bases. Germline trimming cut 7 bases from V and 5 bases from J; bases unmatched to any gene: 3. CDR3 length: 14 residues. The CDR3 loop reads CASTWTGDNSPLHF. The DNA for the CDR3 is TGTGCCAGCACATGGACAGGGGATAATTCACCCCTCCACTTT.

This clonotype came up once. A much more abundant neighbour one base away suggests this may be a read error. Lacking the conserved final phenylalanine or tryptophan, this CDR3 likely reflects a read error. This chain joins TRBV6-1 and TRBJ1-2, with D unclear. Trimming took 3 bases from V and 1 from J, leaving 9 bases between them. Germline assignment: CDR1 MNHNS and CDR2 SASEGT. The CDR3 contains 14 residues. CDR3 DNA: TGTGCCAGCAGTGACCAGACACTTAACTATGGCTACACCGTC. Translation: CASSDQTLNYGYTV.

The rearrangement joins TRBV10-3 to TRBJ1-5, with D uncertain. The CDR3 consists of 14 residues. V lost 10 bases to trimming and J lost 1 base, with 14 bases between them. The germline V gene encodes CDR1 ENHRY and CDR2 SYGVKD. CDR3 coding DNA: TGTGCCACGTCTTCTGAGGGAAGCAATCAGCCCCAGCATTTT. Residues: CATSSEGSNQPQHF.

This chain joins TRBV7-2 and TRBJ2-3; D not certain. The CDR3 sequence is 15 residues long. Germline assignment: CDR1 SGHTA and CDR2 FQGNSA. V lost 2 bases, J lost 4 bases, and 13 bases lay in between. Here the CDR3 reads CASSLNARLADTQYF. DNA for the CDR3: TGTGCCAGCAGCTTAAATGCTAGGCTCGCAGATACGCAGTATTTT.

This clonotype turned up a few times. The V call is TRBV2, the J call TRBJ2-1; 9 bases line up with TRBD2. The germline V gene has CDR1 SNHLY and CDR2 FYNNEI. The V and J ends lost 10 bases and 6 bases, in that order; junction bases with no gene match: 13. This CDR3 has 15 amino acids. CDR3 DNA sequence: TGTGCCAACTGCCGTGATAGCGGGGGAGCCAATGAGCAGTTCTTC. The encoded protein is CANCRDSGGANEQFF.

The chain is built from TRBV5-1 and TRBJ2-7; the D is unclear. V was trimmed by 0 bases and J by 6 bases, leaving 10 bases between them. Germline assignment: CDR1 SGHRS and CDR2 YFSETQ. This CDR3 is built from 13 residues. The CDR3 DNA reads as TGCGCCAGCAGCTTGGGTTTGTTGACCGAGCAGTACTTC. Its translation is CASSLGLLTEQYF.

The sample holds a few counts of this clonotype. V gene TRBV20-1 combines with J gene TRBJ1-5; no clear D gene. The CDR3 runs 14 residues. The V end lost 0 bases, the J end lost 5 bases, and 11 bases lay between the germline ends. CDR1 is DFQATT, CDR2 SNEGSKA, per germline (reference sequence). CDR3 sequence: CSARDLGSYQPQHF. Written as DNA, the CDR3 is TGCAGTGCTAGAGATCTTGGAAGCTATCAGCCCCAGCATTTT.